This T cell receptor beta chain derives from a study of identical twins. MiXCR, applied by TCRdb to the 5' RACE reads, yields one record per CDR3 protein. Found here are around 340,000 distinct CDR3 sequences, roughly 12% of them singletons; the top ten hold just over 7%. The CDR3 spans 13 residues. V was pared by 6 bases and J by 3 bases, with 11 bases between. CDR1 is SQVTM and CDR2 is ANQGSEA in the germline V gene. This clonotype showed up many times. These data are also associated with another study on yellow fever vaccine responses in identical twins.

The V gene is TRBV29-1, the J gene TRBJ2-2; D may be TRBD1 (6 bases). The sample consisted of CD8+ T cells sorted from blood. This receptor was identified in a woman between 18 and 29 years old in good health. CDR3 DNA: TGCAGCGTAACCGGGACACACACCGGGGAGCTGTTTTTT. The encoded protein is CSVTGTHTGELFF.